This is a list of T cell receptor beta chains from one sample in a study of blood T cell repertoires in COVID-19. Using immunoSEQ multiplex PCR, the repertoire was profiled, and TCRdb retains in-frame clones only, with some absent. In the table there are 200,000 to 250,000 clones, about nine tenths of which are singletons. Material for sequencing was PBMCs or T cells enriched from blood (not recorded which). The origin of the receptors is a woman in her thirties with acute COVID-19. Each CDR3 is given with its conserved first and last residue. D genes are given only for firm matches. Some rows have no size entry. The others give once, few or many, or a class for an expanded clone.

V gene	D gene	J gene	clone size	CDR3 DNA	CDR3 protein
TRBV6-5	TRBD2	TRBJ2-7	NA	TGTGCCAGCAGTCCTACTAGCGGGCCCGACTACGAGCAGTACTTC	CASSPTSGPDYEQYF
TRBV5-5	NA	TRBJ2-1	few	TGTGCCAGCAGCTTGGATACAGGCTCCTTCTACAATGAGCAGTTCTTC	CASSLDTGSFYNEQFF
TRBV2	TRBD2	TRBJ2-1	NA	TGTGCCAGTGCGGAAGGGACTAGCTCTGGAAGAGAGCAGTTCTTC	CASAEGTSSGREQFF
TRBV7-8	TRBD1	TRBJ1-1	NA	TGTGCCAGCAGACAGGGACAGGGCGGGACTGAAGCTTTCTTT	CASRQGQGGTEAFF
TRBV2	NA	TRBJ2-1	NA	TGTGCCAGCATAGCTCTTGGGCGGGCTTCCAACAATGAGCAGTTCTTC	CASIALGRASNNEQFF
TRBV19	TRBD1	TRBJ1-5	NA	TGTGCCAGTAGTGCCCGGGACAGGGGGCGCGATCAGCCCCAGCATTTT	CASSARDRGRDQPQHF
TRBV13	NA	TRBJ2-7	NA	TGTGCCAGCAGCTTAGCTGGGCACGGTCCCCTACCCTACGAGCAGTACTTC	CASSLAGHGPLPYEQYF
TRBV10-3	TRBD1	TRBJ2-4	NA	TGTGCCATCAGTGAGTCGGGACAGGGGATCCAGCAGTACTTC	CAISESGQGIQQYF
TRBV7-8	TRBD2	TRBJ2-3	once	TGTGCCAGCAGCTTAAAGGCTAGCGGGGGGCCTGGTACGCAGTATTTT	CASSLKASGGPGTQYF
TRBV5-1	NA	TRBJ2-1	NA	TGCGCCAGCAGCGAGGATGACAGATACAATGAGCAGTTCTTC	CASSEDDRYNEQFF
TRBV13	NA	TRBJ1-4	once	TGTGCCAGCAGCTTACCGCGGGTCGGTGAAAAACTGTTTTTT	CASSLPRVGEKLFF
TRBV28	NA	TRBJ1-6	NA	TGTGCCAGCAGTTCACTGGTGTCGGATTCACCCCTCCACTTT	CASSSLVSDSPLHF
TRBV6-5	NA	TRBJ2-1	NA	TGTGCCAGCAGACGCCAGGGGGACTTCGGTGAGCAGTTCTTC	CASRRQGDFGEQFF
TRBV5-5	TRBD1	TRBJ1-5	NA	TGTGCCGGCAGGGGACAGGGAAGCAATCAGCCCCAGCATTTT	CAGRGQGSNQPQHF
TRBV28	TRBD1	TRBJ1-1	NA	TGTGCCAGCAGTTTCCCGGACAGGGTTGCTTTCTTT	CASSFPDRVAFF
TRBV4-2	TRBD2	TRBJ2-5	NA	TGTGCCAGCAGCCAGGAAGGACTAGCGGGGGGCCCAGAGACCCAGTACTTC	CASSQEGLAGGPETQYF
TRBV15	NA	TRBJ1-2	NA	TGTGCCACCAGCCCCGGGTTGGACAGAGCCTATGGCTACACCTTC	CATSPGLDRAYGYTF
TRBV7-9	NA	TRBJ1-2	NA	TGTGCCAGCAGCTTAGACGGTTATGGCTACACCTTC	CASSLDGYGYTF
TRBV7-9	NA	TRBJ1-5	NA	TGTGCCAGCAGCTCTTCGGTTGGCAATCAGCCCCAGCATTTT	CASSSSVGNQPQHF
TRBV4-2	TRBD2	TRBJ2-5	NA	TGTGCCAGCAGCCAAGAAGCGGGGGGGCCGGGAGAGACCCAGTACTTC	CASSQEAGGPGETQYF
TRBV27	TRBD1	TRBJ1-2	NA	TGTGCCAGCAGTCCGCGGGACAGGGTGAGCTATGGCTACACCTTC	CASSPRDRVSYGYTF
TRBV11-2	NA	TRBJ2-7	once	TGTGCCAGCAGCTTAGAAGAGGGGGTGCAGTACTTC	CASSLEEGVQYF
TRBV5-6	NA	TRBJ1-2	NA	TGTGCCAGCAGCTTCGACAGCCTGGCCTATGGCTACACCTTC	CASSFDSLAYGYTF
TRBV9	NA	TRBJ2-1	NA	TGTGCCAGCAGCCCACTCCCTACGCGACGGGATGAGCAGTTCTTC	CASSPLPTRRDEQFF
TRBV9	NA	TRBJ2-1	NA	TGTGCCAGCAGCGTAGCTAACGGGGGTGAGCAGTTCTTC	CASSVANGGEQFF